A selection of T cell receptor beta chains follows, all from one sample in a study of blood T cell repertoires in COVID-19. This table comes from immunoSEQ multiplex PCR, and its TCRdb copy is limited to in-frame clones, with some not included. Of 140,000 or so clones detected, about 87% appear once; the ten largest clones hold less than 2%. The source material was peripheral blood. Receptors were obtained from a woman aged 50 to 60 with acute or convalescent COVID-19. Both conserved end residues are part of each CDR3. The D gene is left open where the match is weak. Clone size is given for some rows only: seen once, a few or many times, or a class if the clone is expanded.

D | size | J | V | DNA | CDR3
. | . | TRBJ1-4 | TRBV27 | TGTGCCAGCAGCCCTACACAGGCCGGTGAAAAACTGTTTTTT | CASSPTQAGEKLFF
. | . | TRBJ1-5 | TRBV4-1 | TGCGCCAGCAGCCAAGCGGGGGAGAGCAATCAGCCCCAGCATTTT | CASSQAGESNQPQHF
TRBD2 | medium-sized | TRBJ2-1 | TRBV19 | TGTGCCAGTAGTTTCCCAACTATCGGGACTAACTACAATGAGCAGTTCTTC | CASSFPTIGTNYNEQFF
TRBD1 | . | TRBJ1-1 | TRBV5-6 | TGTGCCAGCATCCAGGGGGCGAACACTGAAGCTTTCTTT | CASIQGANTEAFF
. | . | TRBJ2-3 | TRBV27 | TGTGCCAGCAGTTTCTCCGGTTCCTCAGGTACGCAGTATTTT | CASSFSGSSGTQYF
TRBD1 | once | TRBJ1-2 | TRBV24-1 | TGTGCCACCAGTGATTCTAACAGGGGACCGAGGGGCTACACCTTC | CATSDSNRGPRGYTF
TRBD2 | . | TRBJ2-1 | TRBV24-1 | TGTGCCACCAGTGATACGGGACTAGCGGGAGTGGGTGAGCAGTTCTTC | CATSDTGLAGVGEQFF
. | . | TRBJ1-4 | TRBV3-1/TRBV3-2 | TGTGCCAGCAGTCTCAGGGGCCGTCCTAATGAAAAACTGTTTTTT | CASSLRGRPNEKLFF
TRBD2 | . | TRBJ2-3 | TRBV5-1 | TGCGCCAGCAGCTTGGGGGTTTCCCGAACGGGAAACAGGATCGGGGGGTCCACAGATACGCAGTATTTT | CASSLGVSRTGNRIGGSTDTQYF
TRBD1 | . | TRBJ2-1 | TRBV5-1 | TGCGCCAGCAGCCTACCGGGACAGACCTACAATGAGCAGTTCTTC | CASSLPGQTYNEQFF
TRBD2 | . | TRBJ2-7 | TRBV11-2 | TGTGCCAGCAGCTCCCCCCTTTTCCCTGGCGGGAGAGTCTACGAGCAGTACTTC | CASSSPLFPGGRVYEQYF
. | . | TRBJ2-7 | TRBV6-5 | TGTGCCAGCGGGTCGGGTGCGAGAGCCTACGAGCAGTACTTC | CASGSGARAYEQYF
TRBD1 | . | TRBJ2-1 | TRBV4-2 | TGTGCCAGCAGCCCTGGCCGGACAGGGGGGAATGAGCAGTTCTTC | CASSPGRTGGNEQFF
TRBD1 | . | TRBJ1-4 | TRBV6-5 | TGTGCCAGCAGTAACCGGGACAGGGGAGAAAAACTGTTTTTT | CASSNRDRGEKLFF
. | . | TRBJ2-3 | TRBV20-1 | TGCAGTGCTAGTAACCGGGAACTGACAGATACGCAGTATTTT | CSASNRELTDTQYF
. | . | TRBJ1-2 | TRBV7-9 | TGTGCCAGCAGCTTAGGGGTCTTGACTCATGGCTACACCTTC | CASSLGVLTHGYTF
TRBD1 | . | TRBJ2-7 | TRBV6-5 | TGTGCCAGCAGCCAGGGGGCCTACGAGCAGTACTTC | CASSQGAYEQYF
. | few | TRBJ1-5 | TRBV6-5 | TGTGCCAGCAGCCCAGCGGGGAATAGCAATCAGCCCCAGCATTTT | CASSPAGNSNQPQHF
. | . | TRBJ2-1 | TRBV12-3/TRBV12-4 | TGTGCCAGCAGCGAGTCACAGGGCATTTCGTTCTTC | CASSESQGISFF
. | . | TRBJ1-3 | TRBV30 | TGTGCCTGGGCCCCCGGTGTAGGAAACACCATATATTTT | CAWAPGVGNTIYF
. | . | TRBJ2-7 | TRBV7-9 | TGTGCCAGCAGCTTAGTACCCGGTTACGAGCAGTACTTC | CASSLVPGYEQYF
. | . | TRBJ1-4 | TRBV19 | TGTGCCAGTCGGACGGGAAATGAAAAACTGTTTTTT | CASRTGNEKLFF
TRBD1 | . | TRBJ1-1 | TRBV13 | TGTGCCAGCAGCTTAGGACAGGGGCGGACTGAAGCTTTCTTT | CASSLGQGRTEAFF
TRBD1 | . | TRBJ1-4 | TRBV7-9 | TGTGCCAGCAGCTTGAGGACAGGTGACGAAAAACTGTTTTTT | CASSLRTGDEKLFF
. | . | TRBJ1-5 | TRBV23-1 | TGCGCCAGCAGTCAAGTCGGCAGGCCGTCTTCTTATAGCAATCAGCCCCAGCATTTT | CASSQVGRPSSYSNQPQHF
. | . | TRBJ1-1 | TRBV18 | TGTGCCAGCTCACCATATGGTCCAGTTAACACTGAAGCTTTCTTT | CASSPYGPVNTEAFF
. | . | TRBJ1-1 | TRBV5-5 | TGTGCCAGCAGCCTCCCCGGGGACACTGAAGCTTTCTTT | CASSLPGDTEAFF
TRBD1 | once | TRBJ2-2 | TRBV5-1 | TGCGCCAGCAGCCGGACAGGGGGCGTTGCATTGCGGGAGCTGTTTTTT | CASSRTGGVALRELFF
TRBD2 | . | TRBJ2-5 | TRBV5-4 | TGTGCCAGCACCCGGGGGGACGAGACCCAATACTTC | CASTRGDETQYF
. | . | TRBJ1-5 | TRBV10-3 | TGTGCCATCAGTGAGGGAGGCCGTAGCGGTCAGCCCCAGCATTTT | CAISEGGRSGQPQHF
TRBD1 | . | TRBJ2-1 | TRBV6-5 | TGTGCCAGCAGTTACCCGGGACAGGGAAACAATGAGCAGTTCTTC | CASSYPGQGNNEQFF
TRBD2 | . | TRBJ2-7 | TRBV11-2 | TGTGCCAGCAGCCTACTAGCGGGGCTTGGGTACGAGCAGTACTTC | CASSLLAGLGYEQYF
TRBD2 | once | TRBJ2-3 | TRBV7-9 | TGTGCCAGCAGCTGGGGACCGGGGGGAGACACAGATACGCAGTATTTT | CASSWGPGGDTDTQYF
TRBD1 | . | TRBJ1-2 | TRBV24-1 | TGTGCCACCTCACAGGGGCGCGATGGCTACACCTTC | CATSQGRDGYTF
. | . | TRBJ2-7 | TRBV7-2 | TGTGCCAGCAGCTTAACCGTCGGCCAGGTTTTCCCCTACGAGCAGTACTTC | CASSLTVGQVFPYEQYF
. | . | TRBJ1-4 | TRBV25-1 | TGTGCCAGCAGTGAATCCTGGGACTCAACTAATGAAAAACTGTTTTTT | CASSESWDSTNEKLFF
TRBD1 | . | TRBJ2-7 | TRBV7-9 | TGTGCCAGCAGCTTATTAGGGGGCGGCTACGAGCAGTACTTC | CASSLLGGGYEQYF
. | . | TRBJ1-5 | TRBV7-9 | TGTGCCAGCAGCCCCGGGGAGGCCAATCAGCCCCAGCATTTT | CASSPGEANQPQHF
. | . | TRBJ2-1 | TRBV11-3 | TGTGCCAGCAGCCCCTTCCGTCTTGCCTACAATGAGCAGTTCTTC | CASSPFRLAYNEQFF
TRBD2 | . | TRBJ2-1 | TRBV19 | TGTGCCAGTAAAGCGCCGGGACTAGTAGTCGAGTTCTTC | CASKAPGLVVEFF
. | . | TRBJ1-5 | TRBV13 | TGTGCCAGCAGCCTAGGCAGGGGCGAGCCCCAGCATTTT | CASSLGRGEPQHF
TRBD1 | few | TRBJ2-7 | TRBV29-1 | TGCAGCGTTGGTGGGCCCGGCGGGACAGGGACTAACGAGCAGTACTTC | CSVGGPGGTGTNEQYF
TRBD1 | . | TRBJ2-7 | TRBV4-1 | TGCGCCAGCAGCCAAGATAGGTTTGCTCCGGGACAGGGGGCCTACGAGCAGTACTTC | CASSQDRFAPGQGAYEQYF
TRBD1 | . | TRBJ2-5 | TRBV28 | TGTGCCAGCAGTCGCATCGGGACAGGGTCTTTATTGGAGACCCAGTACTTC | CASSRIGTGSLLETQYF
TRBD1 | . | TRBJ1-5 | TRBV2 | TGTGCCAGCAGACCTACAGGGGGCTGGAATCAGCCCCAGCATTTT | CASRPTGGWNQPQHF
. | . | TRBJ1-1 | TRBV7-9 | TGTGCCAGCAGCTCGCTTCCGAGGACAGACCAAGGATATGTAGCTTTCTTT | CASSSLPRTDQGYVAFF
. | . | TRBJ2-4 | TRBV18 | TGTGCCAGCTCACCACAGGGGCCAAAAAACATTCAGTACTTC | CASSPQGPKNIQYF
TRBD1 | . | TRBJ1-1 | TRBV19 | TGTGCCAGTAGCCCCCTAAAGGACAGGGGGGTCACTGAAGCTTTCTTT | CASSPLKDRGVTEAFF
TRBD1 | . | TRBJ1-1 | TRBV6-5 | TGTGCCAGCAGTTACCACAGGGGAAGGAACACTGAAGCTTTCTTT | CASSYHRGRNTEAFF
. | . | TRBJ1-1 | TRBV7-9 | TGTGCCAGCGCAATGCGTGGGGGCGCCACTGAAGCTTTCTTT | CASAMRGGATEAFF
. | few | TRBJ1-1 | TRBV4-1 | TGCGCCAGCAGCCAAATTGAACTGGGAGACACTGAAGCTTTCTTT | CASSQIELGDTEAFF
. | . | TRBJ1-1 | TRBV6-5 | TGTGCCAGCAGTTACTCGCGGGGGACTGAAGCTTTCTTT | CASSYSRGTEAFF
. | . | TRBJ1-2 | TRBV5-1 | TGCGCCAGCAGCTTTGAGGGGGGGAGCTACACCTTC | CASSFEGGSYTF
TRBD1 | . | TRBJ1-1 | TRBV18 | TGTGCCAGCTCACCTAACCCCGGGACAGGAGGGATTGAAGCTTTCTTT | CASSPNPGTGGIEAFF
TRBD1 | . | TRBJ1-2 | TRBV2 | TGTGCCAGCAGTTTGACAGGGAGCGGCTACACCTTC | CASSLTGSGYTF
. | . | TRBJ2-2 | TRBV7-3 | TGTGCCAGCAGCTACGAACTCGGGGAGCTGTTTTTT | CASSYELGELFF
. | . | TRBJ2-5 | TRBV5-1 | TGCGCCAGCAGCTTGGTTCCGGGAGCCCAAGAGACCCAGTACTTC | CASSLVPGAQETQYF
TRBD1 | . | TRBJ1-5 | TRBV2 | TGTGCCAGCAGGGATGGACAGGGTGAACAGCCCCAGCATTTT | CASRDGQGEQPQHF
. | . | TRBJ2-3 | TRBV5-4 | TGTGCCAGCAGCTTGTTCAGGGTCACAGATACGCAGTATTTT | CASSLFRVTDTQYF